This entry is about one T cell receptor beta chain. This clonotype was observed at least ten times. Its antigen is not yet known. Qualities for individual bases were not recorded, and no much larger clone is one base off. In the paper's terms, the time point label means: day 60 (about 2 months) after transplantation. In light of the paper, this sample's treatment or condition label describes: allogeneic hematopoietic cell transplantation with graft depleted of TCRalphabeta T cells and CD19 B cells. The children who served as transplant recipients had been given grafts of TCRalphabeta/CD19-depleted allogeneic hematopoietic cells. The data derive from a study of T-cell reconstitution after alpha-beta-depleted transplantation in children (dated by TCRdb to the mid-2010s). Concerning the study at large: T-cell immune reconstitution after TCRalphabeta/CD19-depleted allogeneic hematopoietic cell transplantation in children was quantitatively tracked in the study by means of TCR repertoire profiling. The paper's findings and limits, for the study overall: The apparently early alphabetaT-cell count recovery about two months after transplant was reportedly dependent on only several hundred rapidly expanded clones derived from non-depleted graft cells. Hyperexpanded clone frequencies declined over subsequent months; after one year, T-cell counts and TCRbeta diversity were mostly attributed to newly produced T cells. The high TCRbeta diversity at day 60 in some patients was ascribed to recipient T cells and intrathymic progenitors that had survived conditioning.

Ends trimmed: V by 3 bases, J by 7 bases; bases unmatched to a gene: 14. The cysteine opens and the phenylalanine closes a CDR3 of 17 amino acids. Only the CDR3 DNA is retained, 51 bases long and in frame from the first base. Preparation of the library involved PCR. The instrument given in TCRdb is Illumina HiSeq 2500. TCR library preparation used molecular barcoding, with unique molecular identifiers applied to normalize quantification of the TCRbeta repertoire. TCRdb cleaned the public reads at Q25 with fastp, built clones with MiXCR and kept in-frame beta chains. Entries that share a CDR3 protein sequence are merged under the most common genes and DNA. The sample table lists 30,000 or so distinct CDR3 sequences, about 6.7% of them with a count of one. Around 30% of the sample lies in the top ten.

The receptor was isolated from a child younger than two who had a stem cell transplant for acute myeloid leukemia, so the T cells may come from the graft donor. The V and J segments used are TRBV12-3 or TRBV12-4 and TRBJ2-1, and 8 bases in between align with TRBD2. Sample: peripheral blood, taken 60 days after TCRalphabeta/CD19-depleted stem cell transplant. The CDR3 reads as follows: CASSFYHRKRETNEQFF. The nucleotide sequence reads TGTGCCAGCAGTTTTTACCACCGGAAGCGGGAGACGAATGAGCAGTTCTTC.